A single T cell receptor (beta chain) is shown here with its context. The data originate from a study of response to subunit inactivated influenza vaccine. The CDR3 consists of 14 residues. CDR1 MNHEY and CDR2 SMNVEV come from the germline V gene (reference sequence). The ends were cut back, 5 bases at V and 2 bases at J, with 12 bases in the middle. MiXCR, run by TCRdb on the RT-PCR reads, gives a single entry per CDR3 protein. The table records 500,000 to 550,000 distinct CDR3 sequences, 20% to 25% of them present only once. These data are also associated with another study on T cells expressing NK-cell markers. That paper notes: UMIs accompanied the 5'RACE template switching by which TCR beta cDNA was made. Certain NKG2C+ T cell clones were expanded, and their HCMV specificity remained unclear.

The clonotype originates from a man aged 45-65 years who received an inactivated influenza vaccine. This chain uses TRBV27 with TRBJ2-5; possible D gene TRBD1, 5 bases. The specimen comprised CD4+ T cells sorted from PBMCs, sampled approximately 13 days after vaccination. CDR3: CASSLNRKQETQYF. The CDR3 DNA reads as TGTGCCAGCAGTCTCAACAGGAAGCAAGAGACCCAGTACTTC.